This entry concerns a single TCR beta chain. Sequencing was performed with immunoSEQ multiplex PCR; in TCRdb, only in-frame clones are kept and a portion is missing. The table records around 200,000 clones, around 90% of them present only once. This entry is derived from a study of blood T cell repertoires in COVID-19. The wider study: The analysed material was cDNA or gDNA that came from T cells, B-cell-depleted T cells, or PBMCs.

This CDR3 contains 14 residues. The germline V and J ends were trimmed by 3 bases and 5 bases, with 11 bases remaining between them. CDR1 is SGHRS and CDR2 is YFSETQ in the germline V gene. The chain has TRBV5-1 and TRBJ2-2; possibly TRBD1 for D (5 bases). The source of this sequence is a woman aged 25 to 45 who had recovered from COVID-19. Sequencing input: PBMCs or T cells enriched from blood (not recorded which). The DNA for the CDR3 is TGCGCCAGCAGCTGGGGCTTAGCAACCGGGGAGCTGTTTTTT. This sequence encodes CASSWGLATGELFF. The whole variable domain, filled in from reference TRBV5-1 and TRBJ2-2, reads KAGVTQTPRYLIKTRGQQVTLSCSPISGHRSVSWYQQTPGQGLQFLFEYFSETQRNKGNFPGRFSGRQFSNSRSEMNVSTLELGDSALYLCASSWGLATGELFFGEGSRLTVL.